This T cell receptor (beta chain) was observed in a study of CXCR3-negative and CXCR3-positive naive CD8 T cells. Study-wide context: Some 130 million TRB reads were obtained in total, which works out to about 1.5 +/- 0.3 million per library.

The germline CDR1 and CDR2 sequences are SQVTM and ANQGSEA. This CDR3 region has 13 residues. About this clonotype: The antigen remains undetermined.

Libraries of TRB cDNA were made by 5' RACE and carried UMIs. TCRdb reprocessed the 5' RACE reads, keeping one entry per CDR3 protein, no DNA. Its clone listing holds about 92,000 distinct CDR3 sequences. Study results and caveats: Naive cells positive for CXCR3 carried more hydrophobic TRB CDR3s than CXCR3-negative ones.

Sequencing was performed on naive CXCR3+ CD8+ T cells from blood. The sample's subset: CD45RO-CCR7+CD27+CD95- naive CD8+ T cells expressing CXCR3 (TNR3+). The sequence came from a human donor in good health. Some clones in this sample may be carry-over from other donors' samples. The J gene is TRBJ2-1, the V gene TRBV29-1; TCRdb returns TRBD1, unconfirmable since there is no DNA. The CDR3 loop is CSVVRGGMDEQFF.